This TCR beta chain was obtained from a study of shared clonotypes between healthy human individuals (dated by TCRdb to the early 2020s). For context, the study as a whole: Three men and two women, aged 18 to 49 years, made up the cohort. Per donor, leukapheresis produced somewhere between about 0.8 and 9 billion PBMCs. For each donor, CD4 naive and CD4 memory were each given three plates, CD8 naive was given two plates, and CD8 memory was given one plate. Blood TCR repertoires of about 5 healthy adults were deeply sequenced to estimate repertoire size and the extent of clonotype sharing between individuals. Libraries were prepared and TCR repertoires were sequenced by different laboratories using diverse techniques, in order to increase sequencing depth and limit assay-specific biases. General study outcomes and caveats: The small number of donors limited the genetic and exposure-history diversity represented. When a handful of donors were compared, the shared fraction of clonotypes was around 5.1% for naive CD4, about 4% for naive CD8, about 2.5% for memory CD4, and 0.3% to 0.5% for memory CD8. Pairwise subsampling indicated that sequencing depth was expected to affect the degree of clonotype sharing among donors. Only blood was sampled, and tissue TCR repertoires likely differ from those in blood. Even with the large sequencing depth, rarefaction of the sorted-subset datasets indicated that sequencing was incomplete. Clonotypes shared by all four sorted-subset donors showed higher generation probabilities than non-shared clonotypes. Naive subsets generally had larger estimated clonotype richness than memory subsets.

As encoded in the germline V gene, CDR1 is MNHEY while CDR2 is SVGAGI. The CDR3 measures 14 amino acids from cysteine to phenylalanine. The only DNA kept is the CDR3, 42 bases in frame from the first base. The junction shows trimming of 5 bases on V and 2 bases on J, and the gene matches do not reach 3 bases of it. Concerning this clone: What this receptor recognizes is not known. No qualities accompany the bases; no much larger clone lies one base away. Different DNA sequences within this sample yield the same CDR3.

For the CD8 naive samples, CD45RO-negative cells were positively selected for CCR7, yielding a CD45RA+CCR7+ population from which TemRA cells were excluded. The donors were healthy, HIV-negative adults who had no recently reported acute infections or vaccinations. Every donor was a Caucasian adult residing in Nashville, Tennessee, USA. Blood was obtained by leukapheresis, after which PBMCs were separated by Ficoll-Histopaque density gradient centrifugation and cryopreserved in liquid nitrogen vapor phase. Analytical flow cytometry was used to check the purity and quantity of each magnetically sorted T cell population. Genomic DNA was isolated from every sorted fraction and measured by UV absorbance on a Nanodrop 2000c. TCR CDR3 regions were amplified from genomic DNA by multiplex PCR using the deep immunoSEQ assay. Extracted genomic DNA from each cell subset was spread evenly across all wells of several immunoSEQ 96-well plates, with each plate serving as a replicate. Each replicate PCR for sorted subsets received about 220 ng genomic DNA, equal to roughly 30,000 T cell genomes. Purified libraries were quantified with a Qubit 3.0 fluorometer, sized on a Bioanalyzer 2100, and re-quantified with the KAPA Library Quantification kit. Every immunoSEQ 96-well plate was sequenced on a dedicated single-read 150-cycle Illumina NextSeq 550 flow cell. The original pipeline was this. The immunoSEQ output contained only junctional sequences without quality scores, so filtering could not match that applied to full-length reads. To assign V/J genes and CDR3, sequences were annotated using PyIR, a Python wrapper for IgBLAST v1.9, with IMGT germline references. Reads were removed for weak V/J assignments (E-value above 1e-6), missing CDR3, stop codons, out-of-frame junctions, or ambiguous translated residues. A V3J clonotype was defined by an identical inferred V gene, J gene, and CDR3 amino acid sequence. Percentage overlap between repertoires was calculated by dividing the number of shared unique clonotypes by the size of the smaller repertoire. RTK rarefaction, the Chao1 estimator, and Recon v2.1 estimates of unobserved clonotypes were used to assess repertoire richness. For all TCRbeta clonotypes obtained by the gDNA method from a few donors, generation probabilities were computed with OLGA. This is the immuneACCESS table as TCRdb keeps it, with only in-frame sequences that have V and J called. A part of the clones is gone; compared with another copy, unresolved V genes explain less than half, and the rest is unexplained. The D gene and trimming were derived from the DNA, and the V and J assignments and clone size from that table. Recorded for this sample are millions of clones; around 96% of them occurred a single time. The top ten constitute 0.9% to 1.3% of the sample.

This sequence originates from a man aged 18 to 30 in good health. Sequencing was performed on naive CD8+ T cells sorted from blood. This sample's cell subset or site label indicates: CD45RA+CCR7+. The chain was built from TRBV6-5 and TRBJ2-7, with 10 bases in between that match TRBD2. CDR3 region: CASSPLAGAYEQYF. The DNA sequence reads TGTGCCAGCAGTCCCCTAGCGGGGGCCTACGAGCAGTACTTC.